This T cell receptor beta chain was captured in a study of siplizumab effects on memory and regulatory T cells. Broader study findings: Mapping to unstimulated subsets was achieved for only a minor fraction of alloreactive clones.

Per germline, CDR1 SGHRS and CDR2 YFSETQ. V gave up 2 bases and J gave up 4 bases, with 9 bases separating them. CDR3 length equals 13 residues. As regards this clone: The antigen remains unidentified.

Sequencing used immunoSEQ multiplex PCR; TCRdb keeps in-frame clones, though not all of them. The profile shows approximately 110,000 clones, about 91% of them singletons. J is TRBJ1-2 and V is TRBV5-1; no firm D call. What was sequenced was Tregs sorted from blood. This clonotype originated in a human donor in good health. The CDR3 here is CASSFGRSYGYTF. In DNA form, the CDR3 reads TGCGCCAGCAGCTTCGGCAGATCCTATGGCTACACCTTC.